Listed here is a single TCR beta chain. Its target is not known. Germline values: CDR1 MDHEN, CDR2 SYDVKM. CDR3 length: 13 residues. V lost 5 bases and J 3 bases, leaving 8 bases between the germline ends. These data originate in a study of T cell responses to AZD1222 COVID-19 vaccine. Study-wide findings and caveats: The reported proportion of spike-specific TCRs targeting unmutated variant regions was nearly half. Without day 14 samples, only post-peak T cell repertoires were studied. Seropositive at baseline were only 5 or 6 AZD1222 recipients. Donors were mostly white British, more females; clonal diversity possibly underestimated.

Generated by immunoSEQ multiplex PCR, the TCRdb table keeps only in-frame clones and is missing some. Of about 140,000 clones listed, roughly nine tenths were seen once; the top ten hold roughly 7.6%. Sample: peripheral blood, taken 28 days after the second dose of the MenACWY control vaccine. V gene TRBV28 combines with J gene TRBJ1-5; D might be TRBD1 (6 bases). This sequence was found in an adult who received the MenACWY meningococcal vaccine as a control. As DNA, the CDR3 is TGTGCCAGCAGTACAGGGACCAATCAGCCCCAGCATTTT. Amino acid sequence: CASSTGTNQPQHF.